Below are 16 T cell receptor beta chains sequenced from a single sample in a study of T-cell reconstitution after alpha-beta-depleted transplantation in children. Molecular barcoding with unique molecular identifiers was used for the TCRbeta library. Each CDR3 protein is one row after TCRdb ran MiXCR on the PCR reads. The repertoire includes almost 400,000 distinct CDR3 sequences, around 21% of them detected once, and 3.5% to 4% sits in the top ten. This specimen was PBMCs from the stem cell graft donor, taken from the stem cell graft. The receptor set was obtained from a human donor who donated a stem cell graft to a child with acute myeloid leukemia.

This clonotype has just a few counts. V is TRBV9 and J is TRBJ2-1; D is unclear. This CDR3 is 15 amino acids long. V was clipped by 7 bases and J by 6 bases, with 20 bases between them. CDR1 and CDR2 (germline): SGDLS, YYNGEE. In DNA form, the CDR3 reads TGTGCCAGCGGACCTAGGGAAACTATCGCCAATGAGCAGTTCTTC. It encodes CASGPRETIANEQFF.

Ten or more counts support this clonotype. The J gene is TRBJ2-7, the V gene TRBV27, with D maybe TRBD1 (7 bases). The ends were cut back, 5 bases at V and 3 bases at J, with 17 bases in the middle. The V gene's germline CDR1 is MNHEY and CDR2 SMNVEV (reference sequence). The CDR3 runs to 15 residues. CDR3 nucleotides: TGTGCCAGCAGTACCCTCCGACAGGGAGGCTACGAGCAGTACTTC. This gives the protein CASSTLRQGGYEQYF.

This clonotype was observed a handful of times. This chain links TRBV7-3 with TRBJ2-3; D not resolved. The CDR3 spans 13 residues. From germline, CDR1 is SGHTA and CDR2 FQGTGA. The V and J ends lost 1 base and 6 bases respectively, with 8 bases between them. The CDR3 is CASSLMASDTQYF. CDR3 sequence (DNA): TGTGCCAGCAGCTTAATGGCATCTGATACGCAGTATTTT. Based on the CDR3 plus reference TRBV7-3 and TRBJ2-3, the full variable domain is GAGVSQTPSNKVTEKGKYVELRCDPISGHTALYWYRQSLGQGPEFLIYFQGTGAADDSGLPNDRFFAVRPEGSVSTLKIQRTERGDSAVYLCASSLMASDTQYFGPGTRLTVL.

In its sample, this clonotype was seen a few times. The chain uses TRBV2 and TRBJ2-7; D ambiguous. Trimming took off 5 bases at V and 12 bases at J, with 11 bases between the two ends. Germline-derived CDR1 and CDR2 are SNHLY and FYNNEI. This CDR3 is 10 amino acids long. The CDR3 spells CASSYQKWYF. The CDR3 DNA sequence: TGTGCCAGCAGTTATCAGAAGTGGTACTTC.

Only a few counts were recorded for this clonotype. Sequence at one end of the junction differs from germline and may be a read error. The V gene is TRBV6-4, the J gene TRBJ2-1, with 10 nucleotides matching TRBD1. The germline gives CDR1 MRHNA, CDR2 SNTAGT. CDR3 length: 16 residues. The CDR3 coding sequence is TGTGCCAGCAGGGACTCACCGGACAGGGGGTCGGATGAGCAGTTCTTC. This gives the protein CASRDSPDRGSDEQFF.

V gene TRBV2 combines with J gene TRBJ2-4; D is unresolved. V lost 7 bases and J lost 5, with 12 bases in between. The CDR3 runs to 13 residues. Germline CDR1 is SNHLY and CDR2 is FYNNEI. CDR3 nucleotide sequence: TGTGCCAGCATCGGAAGGGTTCAAAACATTCAGTACTTC. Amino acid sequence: CASIGRVQNIQYF. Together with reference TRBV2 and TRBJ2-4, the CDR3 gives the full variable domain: EPEVTQTPSHQVTQMGQEVILRCVPISNHLYFYWYRQILGQKVEFLVSFYNNEISEKSEIFDDQFSVERPDGSNFTLKIRSTKLEDSAMYFCASIGRVQNIQYFGAGTRLSVL.

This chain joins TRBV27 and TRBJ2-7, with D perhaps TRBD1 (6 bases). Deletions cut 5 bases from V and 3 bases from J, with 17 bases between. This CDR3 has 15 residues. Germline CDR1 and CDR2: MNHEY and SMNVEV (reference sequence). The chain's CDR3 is CASSPSPGTFYEQYF. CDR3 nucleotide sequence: TGTGCCAGCAGTCCCTCCCCCGGGACATTCTACGAGCAGTACTTC.

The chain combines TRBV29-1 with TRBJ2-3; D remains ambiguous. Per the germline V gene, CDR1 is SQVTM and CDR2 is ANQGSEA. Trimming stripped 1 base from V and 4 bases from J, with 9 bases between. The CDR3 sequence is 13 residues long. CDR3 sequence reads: CSVEVDSSDTQYF. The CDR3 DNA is TGCAGCGTTGAAGTTGACTCCTCAGATACGCAGTATTTT.

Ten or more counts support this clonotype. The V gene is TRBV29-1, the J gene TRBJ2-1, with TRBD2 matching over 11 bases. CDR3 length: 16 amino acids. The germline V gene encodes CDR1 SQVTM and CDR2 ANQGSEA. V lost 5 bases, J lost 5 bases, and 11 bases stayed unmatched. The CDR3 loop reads CSVLLLTSGIHNEQFF. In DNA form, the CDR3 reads TGCAGCGTTCTCCTCCTGACTAGCGGGATACACAATGAGCAGTTCTTC.

CDR3 DNA sequence: TGTGCCAGCAGCTTGGCCCGGGGGCTCTACGAGCAGTACTTC. Its protein product is CASSLARGLYEQYF. V gene TRBV7-2 combines with J gene TRBJ2-7; D is perhaps TRBD1 or TRBD2 (6 bases each). CDR1 and CDR2 from the germline V gene are SGHTA and FQGNSA. CDR3 length: 14 amino acids. Trimming stripped 3 bases from V and 3 bases from J, with 12 bases between.

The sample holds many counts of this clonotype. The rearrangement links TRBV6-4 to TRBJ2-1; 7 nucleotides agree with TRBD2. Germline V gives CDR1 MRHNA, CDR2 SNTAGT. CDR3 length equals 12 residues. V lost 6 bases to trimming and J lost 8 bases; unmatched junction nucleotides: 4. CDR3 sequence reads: CASSGLVDEQFF. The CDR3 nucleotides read TGTGCCAGCAGCGGACTAGTAGATGAGCAGTTCTTC.

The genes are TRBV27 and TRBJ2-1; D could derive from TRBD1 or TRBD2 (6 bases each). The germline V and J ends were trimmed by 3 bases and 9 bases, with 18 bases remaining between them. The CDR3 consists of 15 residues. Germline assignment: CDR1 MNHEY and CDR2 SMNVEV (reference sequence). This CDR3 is CASSFPRGGVGEQFF. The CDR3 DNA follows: TGTGCCAGCAGTTTTCCCAGGGGAGGAGTTGGTGAGCAGTTCTTC.

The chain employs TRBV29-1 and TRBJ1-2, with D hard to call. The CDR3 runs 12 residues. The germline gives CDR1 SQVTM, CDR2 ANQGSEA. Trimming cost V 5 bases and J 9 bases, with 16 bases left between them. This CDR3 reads CSVLGGVLSYTF. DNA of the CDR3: TGCAGCGTTCTCGGTGGGGTCTTGAGCTACACCTTC.

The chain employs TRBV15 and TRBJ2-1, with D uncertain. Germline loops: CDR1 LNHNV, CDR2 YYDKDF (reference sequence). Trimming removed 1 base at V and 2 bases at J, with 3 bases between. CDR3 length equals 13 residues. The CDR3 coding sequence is TGTGCCACCAGCAGAGTTACCTACAATGAGCAGTTCTTC. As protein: CATSRVTYNEQFF.

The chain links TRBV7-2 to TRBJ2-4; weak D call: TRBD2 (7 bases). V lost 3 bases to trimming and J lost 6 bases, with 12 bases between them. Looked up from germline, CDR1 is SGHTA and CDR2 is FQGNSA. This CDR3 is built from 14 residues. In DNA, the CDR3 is TGTGCCAGCAGCTTCAGGGAGGGGGTAAACATTCAGTACTTC. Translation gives CASSFREGVNIQYF.

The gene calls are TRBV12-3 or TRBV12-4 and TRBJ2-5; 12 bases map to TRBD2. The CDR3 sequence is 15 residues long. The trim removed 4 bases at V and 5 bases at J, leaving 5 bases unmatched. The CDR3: CASSSTSGSVETQYF. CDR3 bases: TGTGCCAGCAGTTCGACTAGCGGGAGTGTCGAGACCCAGTACTTC.